This T cell receptor beta chain was sequenced in a study of graft-versus-host responses after intestinal transplantation. Study at large: Grafts that recipients had were multivisceral, liver-intestinal, or isolated intestinal transplants. Anti-thymocyte globulin induction, then tacrolimus and steroids for around 3 years, went to all recipients.

The method was immunoSEQ multiplex PCR; TCRdb's version includes in-frame clones alone and lacks a portion of them. The sample includes approximately 130,000 clones, 90% to 95% seen only once; the top ten take over 0.15%. Whole-study findings and limits: Graft-donor T cell macrochimerism in patients accompanied high graft-versus-host to host-versus-graft clonal ratios in allografts. Marrow from the recipient contained GvH clones, some of which had appeared first in ileum or blood.

As regards this clone: Its antigen is not identified.

This CDR3 comprises 13 residues. V dropped 6 bases and J dropped 1 base, with 9 bases sitting between them. Germline values: CDR1 KGHSH, CDR2 LQKENI. This sample comprised unstimulated CD4+ T cells sorted from spleen or lymph node cells, obtained before intestinal transplant. The chain combines TRBV18 with TRBJ1-2; no firm D call. The sequence derives from a human donor who received an intestinal transplant. CDR3 sequence (DNA): TGTGCCAGCTCCTTCGACGGTAACTATGGCTACACCTTC. Amino acids: CASSFDGNYGYTF.